This T cell receptor (beta chain) was found in a study of radiation and T cells in renal cell carcinoma. Across the study: Nephrectomy followed 15 Gy stereotactic body radiation by 4 weeks.

From germline, CDR1 is SNHLY and CDR2 FYNNEI. The CDR3 runs 13 residues. The ends were cut back, 3 bases at V and 0 bases at J, with 3 bases in the middle. In the case of this clone: The antigen remains undetermined.

Study-level points and caveats: From baseline, blood top tumor clonotypes peaked at 2 weeks post-radiation. No pretreatment tumor biopsies were available for baseline clonotypes.

Time point here: baseline pretreatment blood. As for treatment: 15 Gy SBRT to primary tumor, nephrectomy 4 weeks later. This renal cell carcinoma was of the clear cell type. The protocol was immunoSEQ multiplex PCR, while the TCRdb copy is restricted to in-frame clones and leaves out a portion. Of 120,000 to 150,000 clones listed, 88% were seen once; the top ten hold 4.1%. The clonotype originates from a woman in her 70s with renal cell carcinoma. V is TRBV2 and J is TRBJ1-5; D gene unclear. The starting material was blood, obtained from a patient whose treatment included radiotherapy and nephrectomy. CDR3 amino acids: CASSESSNQPQHF. CDR3 sequence (DNA): TGTGCCAGCAGTGAGAGTAGCAATCAGCCCCAGCATTTT.